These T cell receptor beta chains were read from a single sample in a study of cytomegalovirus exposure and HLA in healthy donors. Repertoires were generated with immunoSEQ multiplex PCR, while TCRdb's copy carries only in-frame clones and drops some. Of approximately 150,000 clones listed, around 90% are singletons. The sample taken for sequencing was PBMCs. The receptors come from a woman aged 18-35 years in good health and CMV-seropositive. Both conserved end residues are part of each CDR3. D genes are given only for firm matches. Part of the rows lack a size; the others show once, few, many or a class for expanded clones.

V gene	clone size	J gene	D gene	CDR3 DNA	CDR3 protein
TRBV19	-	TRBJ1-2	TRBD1	TGTGCCAGTAAGATGAACGAAGGGGGCCGCTATGGCTACACCTTC	CASKMNEGGRYGYTF
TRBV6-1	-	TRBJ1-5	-	TGTGCCAGCAGTGTACAGGTTCCTCAGCCCCAGCATTTT	CASSVQVPQPQHF
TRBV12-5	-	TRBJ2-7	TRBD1	TGTGCTAGTGGTGAGGGACAGGGGGCGGACGAGCAGTACTTC	CASGEGQGADEQYF
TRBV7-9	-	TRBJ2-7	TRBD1	TGTGCCAGCAGCCGTCCCGGGACAGGGGTGGGAGCCTACGAGCAGTACTTC	CASSRPGTGVGAYEQYF
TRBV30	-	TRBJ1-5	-	TGTGCCTGGAGTGTTACCAGTCAACAACAGCCCCAGCATTTT	CAWSVTSQQQPQHF
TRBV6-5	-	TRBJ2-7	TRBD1	TGTGCCAGCAGTTTCGGACAGGGGCCCATCTACGAGCAGTACTTC	CASSFGQGPIYEQYF
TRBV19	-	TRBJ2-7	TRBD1	TGTGCCAGTAGCCACCTCGAGGGGGCCGGAATCTACGAGCAGTACTTC	CASSHLEGAGIYEQYF
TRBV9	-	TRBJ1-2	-	TGTGCCAGCAGCGTAGACCTGCGAGGGGGCTACACCTTC	CASSVDLRGGYTF
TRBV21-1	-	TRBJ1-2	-	TGTGCCACCCCGGAGAGGTATCACTATGGCTACACCTTC	CATPERYHYGYTF
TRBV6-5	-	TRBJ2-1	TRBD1	TGTGCCAGCAGACCAACAGGGGGCGATGAGCAGTTCTTC	CASRPTGGDEQFF
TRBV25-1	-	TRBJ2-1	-	TGTGCCAGCAGTGAAAGACTCCCCGACTCCTACAATGAGCAGTTCTTC	CASSERLPDSYNEQFF
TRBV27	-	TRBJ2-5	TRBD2	TGTGCCAGCAGTTTAGCGGGAGGGCCGCAAGAGACCCAGTACTTC	CASSLAGGPQETQYF
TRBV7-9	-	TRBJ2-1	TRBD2	TGTGCCAGCAGCTTAGGTCTTAGCGGGAAGGGGCGGGATGAGCAGTTCTTC	CASSLGLSGKGRDEQFF
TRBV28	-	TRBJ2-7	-	TGTGCCAGCAGTTTGCCCCGCAACAGCGTGGGGCACGAGCAGTACTTC	CASSLPRNSVGHEQYF
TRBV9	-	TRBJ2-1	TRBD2	TGTGCCAGCAGCGCGGAGAATAGCGGGATGGTATACAATGAGCAGTTCTTC	CASSAENSGMVYNEQFF
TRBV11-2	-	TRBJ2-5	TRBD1	TGTGCCAGCAGCTTCCGGGACAGGGCCAGAGAGACCCAGTACTTC	CASSFRDRARETQYF
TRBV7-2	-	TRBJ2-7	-	TGTGCCAGCAGCTTAGGAGGTCGGCACAAAAGCTCCTACGAGCAGTACTTC	CASSLGGRHKSSYEQYF
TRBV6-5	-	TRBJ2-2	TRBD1	TGTGCCAGCAGTCCGACAGGGAGCGACACCGGGGAGCTGTTTTTT	CASSPTGSDTGELFF
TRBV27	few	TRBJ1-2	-	TGTGCCAGCACGTCCCACGGGGGGTCCTATGGCTACACCTTC	CASTSHGGSYGYTF
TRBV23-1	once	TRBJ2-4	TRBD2	TGCGCCAGCAGTCCTCAACTAGCGGGAGGAAGGGTCAAAAACATTCAGTACTTC	CASSPQLAGGRVKNIQYF
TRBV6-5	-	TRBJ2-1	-	TGTGCCAGCAGTTACGAGCGGGCCAATGAGCAGTTCTTC	CASSYERANEQFF
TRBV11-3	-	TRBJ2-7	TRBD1	TGTGCCAGCAGCGTTGAAGGGACAGCTTCCTACGAGCAGTACTTC	CASSVEGTASYEQYF
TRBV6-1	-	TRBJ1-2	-	TGTGCCAGCAGTGAAGCTACAGTGTCTAACTATGGCTACACCTTC	CASSEATVSNYGYTF
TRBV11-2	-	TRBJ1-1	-	TGTGCCAGCAGCTTAGCTCTTCCGAACACTGAAGCTTTCTTT	CASSLALPNTEAFF
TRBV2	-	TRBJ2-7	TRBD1	TGTGCCAGCAGCAGGGACAGTTCCTACGAGCAGTACTTC	CASSRDSSYEQYF
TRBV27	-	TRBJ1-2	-	TGTGCCAGCAGTTCACGGACGGGGAACTATGGCTACACCTTC	CASSSRTGNYGYTF
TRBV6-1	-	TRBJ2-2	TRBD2	TGTGCCAGCAGAGATAGCGGGAGGGCCCTCGGGGAGCTGTTTTTT	CASRDSGRALGELFF
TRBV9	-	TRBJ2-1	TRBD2	TGTGCCAGCAGCGAATCGCCGACTAGCGTTGAGCAGTTCTTC	CASSESPTSVEQFF
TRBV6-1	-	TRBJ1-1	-	TGTGCCAGCACTTGGGAGCCGAACACTGAAGCTTTCTTT	CASTWEPNTEAFF
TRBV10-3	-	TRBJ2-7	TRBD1	TGTGCCATCAGTGGGGGGTCAGGGGGCTACGAGCAGTACTTC	CAISGGSGGYEQYF
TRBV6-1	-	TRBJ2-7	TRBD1	TGTGCCAGCAGCGACAGGGCTGGGGAGCAGTACTTC	CASSDRAGEQYF
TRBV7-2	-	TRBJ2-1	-	TGTGCCAGCAGCTTAGCTACAGGGCGGAATGAGCAGTTCTTC	CASSLATGRNEQFF
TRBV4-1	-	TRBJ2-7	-	TGCGCCAGCAGCCCCGCTAGTTGGGGGCAGGGTGACGAGCAGTACTTC	CASSPASWGQGDEQYF
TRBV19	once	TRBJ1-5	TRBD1	TGTGCCAGTAGGCGGGACAGGGAGACGGGGCCCCAGCATTTT	CASRRDRETGPQHF
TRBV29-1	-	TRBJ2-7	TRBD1	TGCAGCGTTGTTGGACAGGGGAAGTGGTCCTACGAGCAGTACTTC	CSVVGQGKWSYEQYF
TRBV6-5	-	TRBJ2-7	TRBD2	TGTGCCAGCAGTGGACTAGCGGTATCCTCCCAGCAGTACTTC	CASSGLAVSSQQYF
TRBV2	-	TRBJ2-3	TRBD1	TGTGCCAGCAGGGACAGGGAAGTTACAGATACGCAGTATTTT	CASRDREVTDTQYF